This T cell receptor (beta chain) came from a study of blood T cell repertoires in COVID-19. V was clipped by 2 bases and J by 2 bases; unmatched bases: 2. This CDR3 spans 16 amino acids. Looked up from germline, CDR1 is MDHEN and CDR2 is SYDVKM. The protocol was immunoSEQ multiplex PCR, while the TCRdb copy is restricted to in-frame clones and leaves out a portion. The repertoire holds roughly 400,000 clones, with roughly 92% as singletons. This chain links TRBV28 with TRBJ1-6; TRBD1 matches 8 bases. The TCR originated in a woman in her forties who had been exposed to COVID-19. Material for sequencing was PBMCs or T cells enriched from blood (not recorded which). The DNA of the CDR3 is TGTGCCAGCAGTTTAAGGACAGGGACCTATAATTCACCCCTCCACTTT. Amino acid sequence: CASSLRTGTYNSPLHF. Full variable domain (outside the CDR3, taken from reference TRBV28 and TRBJ1-6): DVKVTQSSRYLVKRTGEKVFLECVQDMDHENMFWYRQDPGLGLRLIYFSYDVKMKEKGDIPEGYSVSREKKERFSLILESASTNQTSMYLCASSLRTGTYNSPLHFGNGTRLTVT.